This T cell receptor (beta chain) was sequenced during a study of blood T cell repertoires in COVID-19. V was clipped by 6 bases and J by 5 bases, with 13 bases between them. Germline V gives CDR1 SGHTA, CDR2 FQGTGA. The CDR3 length is 13 residues. Here immunoSEQ multiplex PCR was the method, and the copy in TCRdb shows in-frame clones only, minus some. The repertoire has 280,000 or so clones, about 88% of them found once; the top ten carry roughly an eighth. The rearrangement links TRBV7-3 to TRBJ1-1; the D gene is possibly TRBD1 (5 bases). The sequence was collected from a woman aged 55-69 years with acute or convalescent COVID-19. The sample was peripheral blood. The CDR3 region is CASRRDRGTEAFF. DNA of the CDR3: TGTGCCAGCAGACGTGACCGGGGGACTGAAGCTTTCTTT.